These 12 T cell receptor beta chains were all obtained from the same sample, sequenced in a study of molecular identifiers for immune sequencing clone quantification. A single record per CDR3 protein comes from TCRdb applying MiXCR to the PCR reads. The table has some 100,000 distinct CDR3 sequences, roughly a third seen once; the top ten hold around 4.2%. Sequences were obtained from naive CD8+ T cells from blood, with Jurkat cell RNA spiked in. The subset is: FACS-sorted CD8+CD4-CCR7+CD45RA+ naive T cells. The receptors derive from a human donor in good health. Some libraries in this study had Jurkat cell RNA spiked in.

This clonotype was observed a few times. The CDR3 loop reads CASSGGLGGYYYNEQFF. CDR3 sequence (DNA): TGTGCCAGCTCTGGAGGATTGGGGGGTTACTACTACAATGAGCAGTTCTTC. The J gene is TRBJ2-1, the V gene TRBV28; D may be TRBD2 (6 bases). The CDR3 runs to 17 residues. Deletions cut 8 bases from V and 3 bases from J, with 23 bases between. Per the germline V gene, CDR1 is MDHEN and CDR2 is SYDVKM.

As concerns this clonotype: Mismatch with germline at one junction end may stem from a read error. This chain connects TRBV4-1 to TRBJ2-3; no definite D call. The CDR3 has 11 amino acids. Germline V gene lookup returns CDR1 MGHRA and CDR2 YSYEKL. The CDR3 DNA sequence: TGCGCCAGCAGCCAAGACGATACGCAGAATTTT. Translating it yields CASSQDDTQNF.

The rearrangement uses TRBV18 and TRBJ2-7; the match to TRBD1 covers 9 bases. With 8 bases clipped from V and 5 bases from J, the junction kept 13 bases outside the gene matches. From germline, CDR1 is KGHSH and CDR2 LQKENI. The CDR3 runs 15 residues. As DNA, the CDR3 is TGTGCCAGCCGTCTACAGGGGGCCCCTCGCCACGAGCAGTACTTC. Protein: CASRLQGAPRHEQYF. The full variable domain, its missing parts supplied by reference TRBV18 and TRBJ2-7, is NAGVMQNPRHLVRRRGQEARLRCSPMKGHSHVYWYRQLPEEGLKFMVYLQKENIIDESGMPKERFSAEFPKEGPSILRIQQVVRGDSAAYFCASRLQGAPRHEQYFGPGTRLTVT.

Details on this clonotype: No conserved phenylalanine or tryptophan ends this CDR3, so it is likely a read error. CDR3 sequence (DNA): TGTGCCAGCCGTACCCGGCAGGGAGCCTACGAGCAGTACATA. It encodes CASRTRQGAYEQYI. The chain links TRBV27 to TRBJ2-7, with D perhaps given as TRBD1 or TRBD2 (5 bases each). Per germline, CDR1 MNHEY and CDR2 SMNVEV (reference sequence). CDR3 length: 14 residues. Trimming took off 8 bases at V and 2 bases at J, with 16 bases between the two ends.

In its sample, this clonotype was seen many times. The rearrangement joins TRBV5-4 to TRBJ2-7; TRBD1 agrees at 8 bases. In germline, CDR1 is SGHNT, CDR2 YYREEE (reference sequence). This CDR3 spans 15 amino acids. V dropped 0 bases and J dropped 5; count of bases not matched to a gene: 7. CDR3 DNA sequence: TGTGCCAGCAGCTTGGACAGGGGGTCTGGGAACGAGCAGTACTTC. Translation gives CASSLDRGSGNEQYF.

This clonotype has just a few counts. J is TRBJ2-2 and V is TRBV6-4; D is possibly TRBD2 (7 bases). The germline CDR1 and CDR2 sequences are MRHNA and SNTAGT. V lost 11 bases to trimming and J lost 4 bases, with 26 bases between them. The CDR3 is made up of 17 amino acids. CDR3 nucleotides: TGTGCCGAGGGCCCGCCGAAGCGGGACAAACGCACCGGGGAGCTGTTTTTT. Its translation is CAEGPPKRDKRTGELFF.

The chain is built from TRBV11-2 and TRBJ2-3; unclear D gene. Germline V gene lookup returns CDR1 SGHAT and CDR2 FQNNGV. This CDR3 spans 14 amino acids. Trimming shortened V by 4 bases and J by 3 bases, and 11 bases separated the two germline ends. CDR3 DNA: TGTGCCAGCAGCTGGGCTTGGCGGACAGATACGCAGTATTTT. Its protein product is CASSWAWRTDTQYF.

A word on this clonotype: Because it lacks the conserved phenylalanine or tryptophan at the end, this CDR3 is likely a read error. The V call is TRBV4-3, the J call TRBJ1-4, with D perhaps matching TRBD1 (5 bases). The CDR3 sequence is 14 residues long. Germline V lookup: CDR1 LGHNA, CDR2 YSLEER. Trimming pared 0 bases from V and 8 bases from J, leaving 10 bases between. The chain's CDR3 is CASSQDSGGEKLFL. In DNA form, the CDR3 reads TGCGCCAGCAGCCAAGATTCCGGGGGAGAAAAACTGTTTCTT.

The V call is TRBV20-1, the J call TRBJ2-7; 7 nucleotides match TRBD2. The CDR3 has 12 amino acids. From germline, CDR1 is DFQATT and CDR2 SNEGSKA (reference sequence). The CDR3 region is CRGGGETYEQYF. DNA of the CDR3: TGCCGTGGGGGGGGGGAAACCTACGAGCAGTACTTC.

Only a few counts were recorded for this clonotype. The V gene is TRBV11-2, the J gene TRBJ2-7; no clear D gene. The germline CDR1 and CDR2 sequences are SGHAT and FQNNGV. This CDR3 region has 14 residues. V lost 4 bases and J lost 2, with 12 bases in between. CDR3 protein: CASSSALRTYEQYF. DNA for the CDR3: TGTGCCAGCAGCTCCGCGCTCCGGACCTACGAGCAGTACTTC.

V usage is TRBV7-9 and J usage is TRBJ1-2; D ambiguous. This CDR3 is 12 amino acids long. Germline CDR1 reads SEHNR; CDR2 reads FQNEAQ (reference sequence). Trimming took off 4 bases at V and 4 bases at J, with 7 bases between the two ends. Here the CDR3 DNA reads TGTGCCAGCAGCTCCTATTTCTATGGCTACACCTTC. Its translation: CASSSYFYGYTF.

This clonotype has a single count. A much larger clone lies one base from this, so it may be a read error. This sequence joins TRBV28 and TRBJ2-2; D is possibly TRBD2 (5 bases). Germline CDR1 reads MDHEN; CDR2 reads SYDVKM. The CDR3 is made up of 14 amino acids. This CDR3 reads CASSFMRNTGEQFF. Written as DNA, the CDR3 is TGTGCCAGCAGTTTTATGCGGAACACCGGGGAGCAGTTTTTT. Full variable domain (outside the CDR3, taken from reference TRBV28 and TRBJ2-2): DVKVTQSSRYLVKRTGEKVFLECVQDMDHENMFWYRQDPGLGLRLIYFSYDVKMKEKGDIPEGYSVSREKKERFSLILESASTNQTSMYLCASSFMRNTGEQFFGEGSRLTVL.